This TCR beta chain was sequenced during a study of blood T cell repertoires in COVID-19. Study at large: Specimens from acute and convalescent COVID-19 originated in the United States, Italy and Spain. Sources were T cells, B-cell-depleted T cells, or PBMCs; the material itself was cDNA or gDNA.

As concerns this clone: The sample holds other DNA sequences that translate to the same CDR3.

Produced via immunoSEQ multiplex PCR; TCRdb's table is partial and in-frame only. Here the sample spans approximately 400,000 clones, more than 70% being singletons. The germline V gene has CDR1 MNHEY and CDR2 SMNVEV (reference sequence). V was pared by 3 bases and J by 1 base, with 6 bases between. The CDR3 runs 13 residues. This chain connects TRBV27 to TRBJ1-1, with D hard to call. This TCR came from a man in his forties or fifties with acute or convalescent COVID-19. Sequenced sample: peripheral blood. CDR3 region: CASSFSGNTEAFF. CDR3 DNA sequence: TGTGCCAGCAGTTTTTCCGGGAACACTGAAGCTTTCTTT.